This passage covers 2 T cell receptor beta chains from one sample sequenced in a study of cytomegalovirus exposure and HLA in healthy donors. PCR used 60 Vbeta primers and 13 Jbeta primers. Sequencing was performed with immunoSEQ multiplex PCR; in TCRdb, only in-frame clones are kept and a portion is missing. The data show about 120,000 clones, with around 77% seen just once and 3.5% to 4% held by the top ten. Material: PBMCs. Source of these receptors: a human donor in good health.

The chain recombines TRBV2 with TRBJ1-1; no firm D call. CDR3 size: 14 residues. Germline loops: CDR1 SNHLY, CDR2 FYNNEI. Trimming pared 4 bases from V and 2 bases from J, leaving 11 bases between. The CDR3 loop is CASSGHFANTEAFF. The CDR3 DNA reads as TGTGCCAGCAGTGGACACTTCGCTAACACTGAAGCTTTCTTT. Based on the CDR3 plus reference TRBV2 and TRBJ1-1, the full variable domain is EPEVTQTPSHQVTQMGQEVILRCVPISNHLYFYWYRQILGQKVEFLVSFYNNEISEKSEIFDDQFSVERPDGSNFTLKIRSTKLEDSAMYFCASSGHFANTEAFFGQGTRLTVV.

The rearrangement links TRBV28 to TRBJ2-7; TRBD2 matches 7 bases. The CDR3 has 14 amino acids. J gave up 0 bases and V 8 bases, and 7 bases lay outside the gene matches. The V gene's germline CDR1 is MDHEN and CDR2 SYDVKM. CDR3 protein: CASLSGVSSYEQYF. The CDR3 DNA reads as TGTGCCAGCTTAAGCGGGGTAAGCTCCTACGAGCAGTACTTC.